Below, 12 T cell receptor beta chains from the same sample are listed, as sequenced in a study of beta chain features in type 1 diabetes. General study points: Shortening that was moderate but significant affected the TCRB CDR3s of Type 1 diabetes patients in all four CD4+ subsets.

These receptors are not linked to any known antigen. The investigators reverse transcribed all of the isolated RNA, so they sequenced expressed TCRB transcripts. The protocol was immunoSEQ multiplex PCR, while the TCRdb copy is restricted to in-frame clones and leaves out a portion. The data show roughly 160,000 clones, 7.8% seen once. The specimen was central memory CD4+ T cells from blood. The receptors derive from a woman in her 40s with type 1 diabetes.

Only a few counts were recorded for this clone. The CDR3 DNA reads as TGTGCCAGCACCGGGACAGCCGGCGGGGAGCTGTTTTTT. Amino acids: CASTGTAGGELFF. The J gene is TRBJ2-2, the V gene TRBV2, with TRBD1 identical over 7 bases. CDR3 length equals 13 residues. Germline CDR1 reads SNHLY; CDR2 reads FYNNEI. Unmatched junction bases numbered 6, after V lost 7 bases and J lost 7 bases.

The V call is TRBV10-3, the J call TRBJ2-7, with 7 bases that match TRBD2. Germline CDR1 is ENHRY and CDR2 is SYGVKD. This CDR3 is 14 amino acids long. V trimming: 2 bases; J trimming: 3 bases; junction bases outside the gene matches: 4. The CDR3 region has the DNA TGTGCCATCAGTGAGGGAGGACTAGGCTACGAGCAGTACTTC. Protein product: CAISEGGLGYEQYF.

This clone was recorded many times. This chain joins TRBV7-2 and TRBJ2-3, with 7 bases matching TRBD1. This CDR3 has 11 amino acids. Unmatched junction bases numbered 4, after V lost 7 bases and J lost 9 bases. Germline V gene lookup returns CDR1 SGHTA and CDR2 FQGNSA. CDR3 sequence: CASTPGGTQYF. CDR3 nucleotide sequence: TGTGCCAGCACCCCAGGGGGAACGCAGTATTTT.

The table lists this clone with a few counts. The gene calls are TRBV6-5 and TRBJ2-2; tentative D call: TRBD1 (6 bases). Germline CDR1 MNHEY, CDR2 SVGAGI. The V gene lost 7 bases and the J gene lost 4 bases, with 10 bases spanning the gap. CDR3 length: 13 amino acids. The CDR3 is CASNGQTTGELFF. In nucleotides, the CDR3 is TGTGCCAGCAACGGACAGACCACCGGGGAGCTGTTTTTT.

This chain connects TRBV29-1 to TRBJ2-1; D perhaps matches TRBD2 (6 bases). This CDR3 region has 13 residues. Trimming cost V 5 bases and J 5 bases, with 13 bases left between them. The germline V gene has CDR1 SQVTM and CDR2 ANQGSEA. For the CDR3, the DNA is TGCAGCGTTCAGCCCCAGCGGGACAATGAGCAGTTCTTC. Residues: CSVQPQRDNEQFF.

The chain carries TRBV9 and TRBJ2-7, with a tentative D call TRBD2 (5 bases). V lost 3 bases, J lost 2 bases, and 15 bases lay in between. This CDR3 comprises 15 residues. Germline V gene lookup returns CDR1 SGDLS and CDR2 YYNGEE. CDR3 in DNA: TGTGCCAGCAGCGCCCGAGCGGAAACCCCCTACGAGCAGTACTTC. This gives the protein CASSARAETPYEQYF.

In DNA, the CDR3 is TGTGCCAGCAGCCAAGGAGGGACTTACTATGGCTACACCTTC. Translation gives CASSQGGTYYGYTF. This chain links TRBV14 with TRBJ1-2, with D possibly matching TRBD1 (5 bases). The germline CDR1 and CDR2 sequences are SGHDN and FVKESK. This CDR3 has 14 amino acids. V was shortened by 1 base and J by 3 bases, with 9 bases between the two germline ends.

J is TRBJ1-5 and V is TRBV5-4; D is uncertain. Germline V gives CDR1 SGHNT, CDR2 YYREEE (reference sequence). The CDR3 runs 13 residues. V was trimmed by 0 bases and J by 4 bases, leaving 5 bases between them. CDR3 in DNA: TGTGCCAGCAGCTTGGATCAGAATCAGCCCCAGCATTTT. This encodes CASSLDQNQPQHF.

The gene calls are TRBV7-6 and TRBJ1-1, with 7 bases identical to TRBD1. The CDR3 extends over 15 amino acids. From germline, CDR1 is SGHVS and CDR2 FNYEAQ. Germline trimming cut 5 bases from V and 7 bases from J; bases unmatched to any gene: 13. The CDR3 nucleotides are TGTGCCAGCAGCCCCGTCACAGGGGCGCCTGGTGAAGCTTTCTTT. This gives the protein CASSPVTGAPGEAFF.

CDR3 loop: CAISRDSQAYGYTF. The CDR3 bases are TGTGCCATCAGCCGGGACAGCCAGGCTTATGGCTACACCTTC. The chain is built from TRBV10-3 and TRBJ1-2; 7 bases match TRBD1. The germline V gene has CDR1 ENHRY and CDR2 SYGVKD. Losses at the gene ends were 6 bases for V and 5 bases for J; bases not matched to a gene: 9. This CDR3 region has 14 residues.

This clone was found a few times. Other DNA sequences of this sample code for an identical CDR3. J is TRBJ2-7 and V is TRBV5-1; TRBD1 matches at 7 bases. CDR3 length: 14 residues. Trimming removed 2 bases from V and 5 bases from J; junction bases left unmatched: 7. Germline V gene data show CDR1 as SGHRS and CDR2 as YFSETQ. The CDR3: CASSLRTGVDEQYF. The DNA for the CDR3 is TGCGCCAGCAGCTTAAGGACAGGTGTAGACGAGCAGTACTTC.

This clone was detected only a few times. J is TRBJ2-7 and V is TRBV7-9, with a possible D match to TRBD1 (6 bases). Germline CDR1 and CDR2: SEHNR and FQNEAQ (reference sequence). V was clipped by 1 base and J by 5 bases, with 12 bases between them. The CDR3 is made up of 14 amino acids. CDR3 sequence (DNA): TGTGCCAGCAGCTTAGAGGGGGTAGCGCACGAGCAGTACTTC. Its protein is CASSLEGVAHEQYF.